The 13 T cell receptor beta chains listed next were all sequenced from one sample in a study of identical twins. TCRdb re-derived calls from the 5' RACE reads in MiXCR, one entry per CDR3 protein. The repertoire consists of some 190,000 distinct CDR3 sequences, with 15% to 20% occurring once and the leading ten covering roughly two fifths. Separately, the same data were catalogued under a study of T cells expressing NK-cell markers.

The sequencing input was CD8+ T cells sorted from blood. The receptors were gathered from a woman younger than 35 in good health.

The chain couples TRBV12-3 or TRBV12-4 to TRBJ1-1; D is possibly TRBD1 (6 bases). V lost 3 bases, J lost 4 bases, and 12 bases lay in between. CDR3 length: 14 amino acids. CDR3 sequence (DNA): TGTGCCAGCAGTTTCATGGGGGCCAGCACTGAAGCTTTCTTT. Translated: CASSFMGASTEAFF.

This clonotype occurred a few times. The chain employs TRBV10-3 and TRBJ2-1; 7 bases map to TRBD1. Germline V lookup: CDR1 ENHRY, CDR2 SYGVKD. With V trimmed by 2 bases and J by 5 bases, 3 bases remained unmatched. This CDR3 has 14 residues. CDR3 sequence reads: CAISEPGTDNEQFF. In DNA, the CDR3 is TGTGCCATCAGTGAGCCCGGGACAGACAATGAGCAGTTCTTC.

This clonotype was picked up one time. V gene TRBV29-1 combines with J gene TRBJ2-2; D not certain. Looked up from germline, CDR1 is SQVTM and CDR2 is ANQGSEA. Trimming shortened V by 3 bases and J by 1 base, and 6 bases separated the two germline ends. The CDR3 is 13 amino acids. CDR3 in DNA: TGCAGCGTTGAGAAGGAGAACACCGGGGAGCTGTTTTTT. This translates into CSVEKENTGELFF.

This clonotype has a handful of counts. This chain connects TRBV5-4 to TRBJ2-1; a possible D gene is TRBD2 (5 bases). This CDR3 is built from 16 residues. The V end lost 0 bases, the J end lost 0 bases, and 10 bases lay between the germline ends. The germline V gene has CDR1 SGHNT and CDR2 YYREEE (reference sequence). The CDR3 loop reads CASSLDGLISYNEQFF. The CDR3 DNA reads as TGTGCCAGCAGCTTGGATGGACTCATCTCCTACAATGAGCAGTTCTTC.

This clonotype was detected only a few times. J is TRBJ1-5 and V is TRBV7-9, with TRBD1 matching over 8 bases. Germline V gives CDR1 SEHNR, CDR2 FQNEAQ (reference sequence). The ends lost 2 bases at V and 5 bases at J; junction bases unmatched: 5. The length of the CDR3 is 15 residues. The CDR3 region is CASSLQGAADQPQHF. For the CDR3, the DNA is TGTGCCAGCAGCTTACAGGGGGCGGCAGATCAGCCCCAGCATTTT.

This clonotype was observed at least ten times. CDR3 region: CASSLVGGSTDTQYF. CDR3 coding DNA: TGTGCCAGCAGCTTAGTGGGCGGGAGCACAGATACGCAGTATTTT. The chain uses TRBV11-2 and TRBJ2-3; TRBD2 is a possible D gene (5 bases). Between the trimmed V and J ends, which lost 1 base and 0 bases, there was a span of 8 bases. The germline CDR1 and CDR2 sequences are SGHAT and FQNNGV. CDR3 size: 15 residues.

The sample holds a few counts of this clonotype. The chain employs TRBV7-2 and TRBJ1-1; tentative D call: TRBD1 (5 bases). CDR1 is SGHTA, CDR2 FQGNSA, per germline. The CDR3 spans 11 residues. V gave up 4 bases and J gave up 8 bases, with 8 bases separating them. The CDR3 loop reads CASSSSGEAFF. CDR3 bases: TGTGCCAGCAGCTCATCAGGGGAAGCTTTCTTT.

In its sample, this clonotype was seen a few times. The chain employs TRBV18 and TRBJ2-2; D possibly matches TRBD1 or TRBD2 (5 bases each). The V gene's germline CDR1 is KGHSH and CDR2 LQKENI. CDR3 length: 16 amino acids. V lost 8 bases to trimming and J lost 3 bases, with 19 bases between them. CDR3 loop: CASTHGAETHTGELFF. The CDR3 DNA reads as TGTGCCAGCACACACGGGGCGGAAACGCACACCGGGGAGCTGTTTTTT.

The CDR3 is CSARSALEFETQYF. The CDR3 DNA follows: TGCAGTGCTAGATCAGCTTTGGAATTCGAGACCCAGTACTTC. V is TRBV20-1 and J is TRBJ2-5; D not resolved. The CDR3 runs to 14 residues. With 2 bases removed from V and 5 bases from J, the gap between germline ends came to 15 bases. Germline CDR1 reads DFQATT; CDR2 reads SNEGSKA (reference sequence).

The gene calls are TRBV7-2 and TRBJ2-7; 9 nucleotides line up with TRBD2. Looked up from germline, CDR1 is SGHTA and CDR2 is FQGNSA. There are 13 residues in the CDR3. V gave up 7 bases and J gave up 5 bases; unmatched junction bases: 6. CDR3 in DNA: TGTGCCAGCACCATGGCGGGGGGGCACGAGCAGTACTTC. This sequence encodes CASTMAGGHEQYF.

The chain joins TRBV20-1 to TRBJ1-2; tentatively, D is TRBD1 (5 bases). Germline V gene data show CDR1 as DFQATT and CDR2 as SNEGSKA (reference sequence). V was cut by 6 bases and J by 7 bases, with 21 bases left in between. The length of the CDR3 is 14 residues. In DNA, the CDR3 is TGCAGTGCAACCCCCGGCGGGGGTCGTTTTGGCTACACCTTC. Translation: CSATPGGGRFGYTF.

This clonotype was seen many times. V and J are TRBV27 and TRBJ2-1; unclear D gene. This CDR3 spans 13 amino acids. V was trimmed by 2 bases and J by 5 bases, leaving 7 bases between them. Germline loops: CDR1 MNHEY, CDR2 SMNVEV (reference sequence). CDR3 protein: CASSLRANNEQFF. CDR3 DNA sequence: TGTGCCAGCAGTTTACGTGCCAACAATGAGCAGTTCTTC.

This clonotype was detected ten times or more. The V call is TRBV29-1, the J call TRBJ2-5, with TRBD1 identical over 7 bases. This CDR3 contains 14 residues. Per the germline V gene, CDR1 is SQVTM and CDR2 is ANQGSEA. Trimming cost V 8 bases and J 4 bases; bases outside gene matches: 13. DNA for the CDR3: TGCAGCACCAACAGGGGCCGCACGGGAGAGACCCAGTACTTC. It codes for CSTNRGRTGETQYF.